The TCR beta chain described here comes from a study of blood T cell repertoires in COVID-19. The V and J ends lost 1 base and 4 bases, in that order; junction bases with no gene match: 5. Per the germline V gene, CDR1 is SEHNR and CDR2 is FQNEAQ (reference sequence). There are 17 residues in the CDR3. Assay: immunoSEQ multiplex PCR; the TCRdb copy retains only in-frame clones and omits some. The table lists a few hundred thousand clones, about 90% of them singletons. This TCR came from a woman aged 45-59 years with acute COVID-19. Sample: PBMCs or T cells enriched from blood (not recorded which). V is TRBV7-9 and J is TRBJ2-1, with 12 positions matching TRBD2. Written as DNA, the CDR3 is TGTGCCAGCAGCTTAGGAGGACTAGCGGGGTCTTACAATGAGCAGTTCTTC. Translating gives CASSLGGLAGSYNEQFF.